The T cell receptor beta chain described here comes from a study of T-cell memory formation after mild COVID-19. Study as a whole: Clustering of TCRs was largely donor specific.

In germline, CDR1 is SGDLS, CDR2 YYNGEE. The V and J ends lost 4 bases and 0 bases respectively, with 9 bases between them. The CDR3 is made up of 14 amino acids. Whole-study findings and limits: Several responding clones turned up in pre-infection memory, indicating that cross-reactive memory may have taken part. Day 15 to 85 contractors were CD4/CD8 balanced; later expanders leaned CD4+.

Employing constant-segment primers, 5'RACE generated TCR alpha and TCR beta cDNA libraries bearing sample barcodes and UMIs. MiXCR was run by TCRdb on the 5' RACE reads, yielding one entry per CDR3 protein. The table has roughly 200,000 distinct CDR3 sequences, over 9.5% seen once; the top ten hold around 3.4%. This clonotype was recorded at least ten times. What it binds is not known. The sequencing input was PBMCs or a T cell subset sorted from them (not recorded which). J is TRBJ2-3 and V is TRBV9, with D tentatively TRBD2 (6 bases). This TCR was sampled from a man in his late teens or twenties who had mild COVID-19 (a few samples of this study predate the infection). Cell type and time point are not known. The CDR3 DNA follows: TGTGCCAGCAGCCCCGGGAGAAGCACAGATACGCAGTATTTT. Protein: CASSPGRSTDTQYF.